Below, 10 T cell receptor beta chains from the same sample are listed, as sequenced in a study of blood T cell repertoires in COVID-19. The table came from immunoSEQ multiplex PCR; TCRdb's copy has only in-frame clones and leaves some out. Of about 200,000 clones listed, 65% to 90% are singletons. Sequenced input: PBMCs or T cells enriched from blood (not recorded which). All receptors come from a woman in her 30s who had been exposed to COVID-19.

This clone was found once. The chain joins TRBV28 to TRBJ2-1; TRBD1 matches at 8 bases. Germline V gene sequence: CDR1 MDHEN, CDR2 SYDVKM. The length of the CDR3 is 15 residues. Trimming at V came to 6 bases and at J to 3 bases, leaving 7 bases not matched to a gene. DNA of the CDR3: TGTGCCAGCAGGCTGACAGGGGATAACTACAATGAGCAGTTCTTC. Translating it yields CASRLTGDNYNEQFF.

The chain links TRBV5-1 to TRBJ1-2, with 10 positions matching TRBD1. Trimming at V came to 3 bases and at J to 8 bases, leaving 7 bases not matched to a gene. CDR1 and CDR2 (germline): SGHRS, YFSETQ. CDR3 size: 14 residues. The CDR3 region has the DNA TGCGCCAGCAGCTCTACCCTGACAGGGGGCGGCTACACCTTC. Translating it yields CASSSTLTGGGYTF.

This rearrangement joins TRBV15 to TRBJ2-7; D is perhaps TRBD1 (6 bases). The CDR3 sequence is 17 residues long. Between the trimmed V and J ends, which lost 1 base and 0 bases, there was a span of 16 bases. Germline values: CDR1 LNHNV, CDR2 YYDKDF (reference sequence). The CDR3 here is CATSRAADSPYSYEQYF. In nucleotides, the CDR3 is TGTGCCACCAGCAGAGCCGCGGACAGCCCTTACTCCTACGAGCAGTACTTC.

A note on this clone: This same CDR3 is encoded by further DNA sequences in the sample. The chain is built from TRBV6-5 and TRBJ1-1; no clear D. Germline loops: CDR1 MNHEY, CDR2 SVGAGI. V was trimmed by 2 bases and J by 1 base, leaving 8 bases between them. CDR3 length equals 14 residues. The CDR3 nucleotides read TGTGCCAGCAGTTACGTAGGAGGGAACACTGAAGCTTTCTTT. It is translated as CASSYVGGNTEAFF.

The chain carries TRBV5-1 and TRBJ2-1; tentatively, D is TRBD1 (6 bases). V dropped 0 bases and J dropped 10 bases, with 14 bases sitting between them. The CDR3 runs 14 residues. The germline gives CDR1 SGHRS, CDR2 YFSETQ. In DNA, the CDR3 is TGCGCCAGCAGCTTGGGGCCAGGGGCGCGGGAGCAGTTCTTC. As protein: CASSLGPGAREQFF.

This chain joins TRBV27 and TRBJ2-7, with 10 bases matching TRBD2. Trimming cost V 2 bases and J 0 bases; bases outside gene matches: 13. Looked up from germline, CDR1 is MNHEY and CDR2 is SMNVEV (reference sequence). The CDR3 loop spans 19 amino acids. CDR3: CASSLMGAQGLASSYEQYF. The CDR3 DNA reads TGTGCCAGCAGTTTAATGGGGGCGCAGGGACTAGCGAGCTCCTACGAGCAGTACTTC.

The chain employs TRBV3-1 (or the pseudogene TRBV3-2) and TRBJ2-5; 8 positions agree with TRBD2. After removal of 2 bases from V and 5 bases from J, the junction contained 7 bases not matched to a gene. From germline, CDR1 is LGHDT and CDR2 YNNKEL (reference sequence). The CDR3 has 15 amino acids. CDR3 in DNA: TGTGCCAGCAGCCAAACCAGCGGGGGCAGGGAGACCCAGTACTTC. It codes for CASSQTSGGRETQYF.

Here the CDR3 reads CATAAVTGSGETQYF. For the CDR3, the DNA is TGTGCCACCGCAGCTGTAACAGGGTCTGGGGAGACCCAGTACTTC. The V and J genes are TRBV2 and TRBJ2-5; tentative D call: TRBD1 (6 bases). CDR1 is SNHLY, CDR2 FYNNEI, per germline. CDR3 length: 15 residues. Trimming cost V 10 bases and J 5 bases, with 23 bases left between them.

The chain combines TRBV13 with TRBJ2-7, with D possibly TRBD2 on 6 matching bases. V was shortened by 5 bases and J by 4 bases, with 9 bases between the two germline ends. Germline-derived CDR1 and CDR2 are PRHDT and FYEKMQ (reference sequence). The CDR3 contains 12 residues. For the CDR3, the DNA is TGTGCCAGCAGCCCAGGACTATACGAGCAGTACTTC. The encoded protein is CASSPGLYEQYF. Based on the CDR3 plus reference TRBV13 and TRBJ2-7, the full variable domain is AAGVIQSPRHLIKEKRETATLKCYPIPRHDTVYWYQQGPGQDPQFLISFYEKMQSDKGSIPDRFSAQQFSDYHSELNMSSLELGDSALYFCASSPGLYEQYFGPGTRLTVT.

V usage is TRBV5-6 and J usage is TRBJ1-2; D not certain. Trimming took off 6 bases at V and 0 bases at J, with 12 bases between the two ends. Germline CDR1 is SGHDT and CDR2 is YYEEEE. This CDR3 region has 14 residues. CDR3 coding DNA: TGTGCCAGCACCCGTGATAGAGCTAACTATGGCTACACCTTC. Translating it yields CASTRDRANYGYTF. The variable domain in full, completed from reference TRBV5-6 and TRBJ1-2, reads DAGVTQSPTHLIKTRGQQVTLRCSPKSGHDTVSWYQQALGQGPQFIFQYYEEEERQRGNFPDRFSGHQFPNYSSELNVNALLLGDSALYLCASTRDRANYGYTFGSGTRLTVV.